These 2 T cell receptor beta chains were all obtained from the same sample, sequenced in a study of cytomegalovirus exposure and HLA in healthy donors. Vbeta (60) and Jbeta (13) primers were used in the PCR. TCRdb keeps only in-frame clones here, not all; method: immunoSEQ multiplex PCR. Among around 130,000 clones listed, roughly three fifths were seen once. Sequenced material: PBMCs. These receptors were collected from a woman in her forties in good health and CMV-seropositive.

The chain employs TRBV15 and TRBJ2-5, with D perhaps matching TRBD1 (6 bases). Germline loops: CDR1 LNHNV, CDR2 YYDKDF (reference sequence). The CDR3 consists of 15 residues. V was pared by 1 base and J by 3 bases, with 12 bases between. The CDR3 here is CATSRGGRGEETQYF. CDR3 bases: TGTGCCACCAGCAGAGGAGGCAGGGGCGAAGAGACCCAGTACTTC.

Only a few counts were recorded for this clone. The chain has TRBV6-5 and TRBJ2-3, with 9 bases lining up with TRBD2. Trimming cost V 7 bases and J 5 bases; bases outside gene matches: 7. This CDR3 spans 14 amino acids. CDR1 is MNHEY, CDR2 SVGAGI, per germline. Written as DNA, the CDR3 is TGTGCCAGCAAGCGCGGGGGGGCCGAAGATACGCAGTATTTT. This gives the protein CASKRGGAEDTQYF.